The 14 T cell receptor beta chains below all came from one sample that was sequenced in a study of regulatory T cells in long-lasting Graves disease. Through Arm-PCR of CDR3 regions and iRepertoire HTBI primers, TCR beta libraries were built. TCRdb used MiXCR to reprocess the multiplex PCR reads, holding one entry per CDR3 protein. The repertoire has 700,000 or so distinct CDR3 sequences, about 30% of them found once; the top ten carry around 40%. Documented time point: persistent/refractory GD, antithyroid drugs over 5 years with positive TRAb. Making the TCR library involved RNA that had been extracted from PBMCs. This sample comprised peripheral blood mononuclear cells (PBMCs), obtained when the disease was refractory, from a patient treated with antithyroid drugs. Source of these receptors: a female donor with Graves disease.

In its sample, this clonotype was seen many times. The chain carries TRBV5-5 and TRBJ2-2, with D possibly called TRBD1 or TRBD2 (6 bases each). V was shortened by 1 base and J by 5 bases, with 12 bases between the two germline ends. This CDR3 comprises 15 residues. Germline CDR1 SGHKS, CDR2 YYEKEE (reference sequence). CDR3 amino acids: CASSLLGGRTGELFF. The CDR3 DNA reads as TGTGCCAGCAGCTTGCTCGGGGGCCGAACCGGGGAGCTGTTTTTT.

This clonotype was seen a handful of times. The chain is built from TRBV7-2 and TRBJ2-2, with 7 bases lining up with TRBD1. V shed 2 bases and J 7 bases; nucleotides not matched to a gene: 13. The germline CDR1 and CDR2 sequences are SGHTA and FQGNSA. This CDR3 contains 17 residues. The CDR3 spells CASSLRAIGQAGGELFF. The DNA of the CDR3 is TGTGCCAGCAGCTTAAGGGCCATAGGACAGGCTGGCGGGGAGCTGTTTTTT.

This clonotype was observed at least ten times. The J gene is TRBJ1-2, the V gene TRBV27, with D possibly being TRBD1 (6 bases). V lost 3 bases to trimming and J lost 5 bases, with 16 bases between them. The CDR3 contains 15 residues. Germline CDR1 reads MNHEY; CDR2 reads SMNVEV (reference sequence). The CDR3 coding sequence is TGTGCCAGCAGTTTGACGGCAGGGGTGCTTTATGGCTACACCTTC. Translated, it gives CASSLTAGVLYGYTF.

Here the CDR3 DNA reads TGCAGTGCTTCCCGACAGGGGGGTAGACAAGAGACCCAGTACTTC. This codes for CSASRQGGRQETQYF. The J gene is TRBJ2-5, the V gene TRBV20-1, with TRBD1 matching over 9 bases. The germline V gene has CDR1 DFQATT and CDR2 SNEGSKA (reference sequence). CDR3 size: 15 residues. The trim removed 5 bases at V and 2 bases at J, leaving 9 bases unmatched.

This clonotype has a handful of counts. V usage is TRBV6-1 and J usage is TRBJ1-2, with D unresolved. The germline V and J ends were trimmed by 7 bases and 3 bases, with 9 bases remaining between them. The germline V gene encodes CDR1 MNHNS and CDR2 SASEGT. The CDR3 consists of 12 residues. For the CDR3, the DNA is TGTGCCAGCACCGATTTTGACTATGGCTACACCTTC. Protein: CASTDFDYGYTF.

The chain's CDR3 is CASSFEFSELFF. For the CDR3, the DNA is TGTGCCAGCAGCTTCGAGTTCTCGGAACTGTTTTTT. The chain carries TRBV7-9 and TRBJ1-4, with D uncertain. Germline loops: CDR1 SEHNR, CDR2 FQNEAQ (reference sequence). Trimming removed 3 bases at V and 12 bases at J, with 11 bases between. The length of the CDR3 is 12 residues.

The V call is TRBV7-6, the J call TRBJ1-5, with 8 nucleotides matching TRBD1. Looked up from germline, CDR1 is SGHVS and CDR2 is FNYEAQ. The CDR3 runs to 16 residues. Trimming cost V 4 bases and J 1 base; bases outside gene matches: 6. CDR3 protein: CASSSDRGLSNQPQHF. CDR3 sequence (DNA): TGTGCCAGCAGCTCCGACAGGGGATTGAGCAATCAGCCCCAGCATTTT.

The chain joins TRBV6-1 to TRBJ2-7, with TRBD1 matching over 7 bases. CDR3 size: 15 residues. Germline CDR1 and CDR2: MNHNS and SASEGT. The J segment lost 2 bases and the V segment lost 5 bases, leaving 9 bases of the junction unmatched. Here the CDR3 DNA reads TGTGCCAGCAGTAGACAGGGAAGAGGGACCTACGAGCAGTACTTC. Translated: CASSRQGRGTYEQYF.

The J gene is TRBJ2-5, the V gene TRBV29-1, with D perhaps being TRBD1 or TRBD2 (6 bases each). Deletions cut 8 bases from V and 4 bases from J, with 14 bases between. Germline values: CDR1 SQVTM, CDR2 ANQGSEA. This CDR3 is 12 amino acids long. The DNA for the CDR3 is TGCAGCACAACGAAGGGGGGAGAGACCCAGTACTTC. Protein sequence: CSTTKGGETQYF.

As concerns this clonotype: A much larger clone lies one base from this, so it may be a read error. This chain connects TRBV6-1 to TRBJ1-1; D unclear. Germline values: CDR1 MNHNS, CDR2 SASEGT. CDR3 length equals 12 residues. Trimming took off 1 base at V and 8 bases at J, with 8 bases between the two ends. The DNA for the CDR3 is TGTGCCAGCAGTGAAGTGATAGGAGAAGCTTTCTTT. It yields the protein CASSEVIGEAFF.

There are many counts of this clonotype. The chain carries TRBV20-1 and TRBJ2-5; TRBD2 might be the D (7 bases). The CDR3 contains 14 residues. Trimming took 3 bases from V and 4 from J, leaving 15 bases between them. Germline CDR1 DFQATT, CDR2 SNEGSKA (reference sequence). In DNA, the CDR3 is TGCAGTGCTAGTAGAGGCGGGGGCGGAGAGACCCAGTACTTC. Translating it yields CSASRGGGGETQYF.

This clonotype showed up just a few times. The chain has TRBV29-1 and TRBJ2-5; 9 bases fit TRBD2. V dropped 0 bases and J dropped 2; count of bases not matched to a gene: 4. Germline V lookup: CDR1 SQVTM, CDR2 ANQGSEA. This CDR3 spans 15 amino acids. In DNA, the CDR3 is TGCAGCGTTGAAGAGCTAGCGGGAACACAAGAGACCCAGTACTTC. It is translated as CSVEELAGTQETQYF.

The chain couples TRBV2 to TRBJ2-4, with 10 bases identical to TRBD1. Germline V gene lookup returns CDR1 SNHLY and CDR2 FYNNEI. V was pared by 11 bases and J by 6 bases, with 7 bases of the junction left unmatched. This CDR3 comprises 13 residues. The CDR3 bases are TGTGCCGGCCGGGGACAGGGGAGAAACATTCAGTACTTC. Translation gives CAGRGQGRNIQYF. The full variable domain, rest sourced from reference TRBV2 and TRBJ2-4, is EPEVTQTPSHQVTQMGQEVILRCVPISNHLYFYWYRQILGQKVEFLVSFYNNEISEKSEIFDDQFSVERPDGSNFTLKIRSTKLEDSAMYFCAGRGQGRNIQYFGAGTRLSVL.

This clonotype was detected ten times or more. The DNA for the CDR3 is TGTGCCAGCAGTTACCAGGGAGAAGTCGACGAGCAGTACTTC. Translation gives CASSYQGEVDEQYF. The chain is built from TRBV6-5 and TRBJ2-7, with D perhaps assigned TRBD1 or TRBD2 (5 bases each). Germline lookup yields CDR1 MNHEY and CDR2 SVGAGI. Trimming stripped 2 bases from V and 5 bases from J, with 13 bases between. This CDR3 is 14 amino acids long.